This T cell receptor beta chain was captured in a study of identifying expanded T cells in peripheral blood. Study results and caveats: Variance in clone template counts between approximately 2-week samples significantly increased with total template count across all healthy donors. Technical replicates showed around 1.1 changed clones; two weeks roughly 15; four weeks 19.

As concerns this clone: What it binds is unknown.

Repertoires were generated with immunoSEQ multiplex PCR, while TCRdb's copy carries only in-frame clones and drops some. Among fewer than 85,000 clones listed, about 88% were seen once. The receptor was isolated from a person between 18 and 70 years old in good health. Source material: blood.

CDR3 sequence reads: CASSSHSGANTGELFF. The CDR3 region has the DNA TGTGCCAGCAGCTCACACAGCGGGGCGAACACCGGGGAGCTGTTTTTT. The chain carries TRBV7-2 and TRBJ2-2, with 7 positions matching TRBD2. The germline CDR1 and CDR2 sequences are SGHTA and FQGNSA. The V segment lost 4 bases and the J segment 0 bases; nucleotides outside the gene matches: 5. This CDR3 is built from 16 residues.